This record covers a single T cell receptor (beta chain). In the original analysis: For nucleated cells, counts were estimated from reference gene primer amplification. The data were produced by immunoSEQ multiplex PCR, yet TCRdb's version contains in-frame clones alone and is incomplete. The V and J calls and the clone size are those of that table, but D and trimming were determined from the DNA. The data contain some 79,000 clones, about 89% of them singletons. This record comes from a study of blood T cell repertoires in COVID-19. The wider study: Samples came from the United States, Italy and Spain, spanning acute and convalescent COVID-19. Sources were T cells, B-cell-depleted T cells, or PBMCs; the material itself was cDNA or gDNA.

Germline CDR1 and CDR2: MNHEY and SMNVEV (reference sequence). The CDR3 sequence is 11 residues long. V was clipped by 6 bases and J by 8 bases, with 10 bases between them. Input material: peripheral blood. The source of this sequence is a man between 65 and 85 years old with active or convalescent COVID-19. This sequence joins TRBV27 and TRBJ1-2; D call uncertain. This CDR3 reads CASSYFWGYTF. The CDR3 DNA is TGTGCCAGCAGCTATTTCTGGGGCTACACCTTC.